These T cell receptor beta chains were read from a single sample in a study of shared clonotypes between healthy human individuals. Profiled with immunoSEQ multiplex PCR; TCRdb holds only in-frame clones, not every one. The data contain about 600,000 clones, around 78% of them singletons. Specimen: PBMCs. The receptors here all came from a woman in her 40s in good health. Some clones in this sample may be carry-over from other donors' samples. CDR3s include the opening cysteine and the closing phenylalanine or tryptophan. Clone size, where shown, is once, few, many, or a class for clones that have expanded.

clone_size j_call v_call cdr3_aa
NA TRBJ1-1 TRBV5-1 CASSLETGTEAFF
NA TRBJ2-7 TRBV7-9 CASSLGWSGGRYF
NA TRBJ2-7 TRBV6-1 CASSGGQGSSLYEQYF
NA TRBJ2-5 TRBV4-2 CASSQDPGAETQYF
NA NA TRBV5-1 CASSLNAGSPYEQYF
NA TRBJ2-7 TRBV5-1 CASQGGASGTGGYEQYF
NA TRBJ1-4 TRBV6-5 CASSFGEKLFF
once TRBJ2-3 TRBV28 CASRTSGRTDTQYF
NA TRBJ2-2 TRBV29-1 CSVEKGTGELFF
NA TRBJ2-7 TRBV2 CASKGGGSAGGLEQYF
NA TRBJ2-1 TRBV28 CASSPLGTGNYNEQFF
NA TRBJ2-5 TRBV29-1 CSVGVNQETQYF
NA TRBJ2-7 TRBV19 CASTPSGSGTYEQYF
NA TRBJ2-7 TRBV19 CASSIEGYSYEQYF
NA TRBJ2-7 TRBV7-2 CASSPAGGPREQYF
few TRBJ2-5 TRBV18 CASSPGQRETQYF
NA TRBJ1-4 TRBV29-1 CSVDSGTF
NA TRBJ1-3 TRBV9 CASISEQDLTIYF
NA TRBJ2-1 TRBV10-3 CAISESGGRARSDNEQFF
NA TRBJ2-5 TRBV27 CASSRTSGRETQYF
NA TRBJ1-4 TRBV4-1 CASSPRDTDEKLFF
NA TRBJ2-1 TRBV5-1 CASSLAYRSAIDEQFF
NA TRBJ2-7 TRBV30 CAWSVDRYYYEQYF
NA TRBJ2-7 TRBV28 CASSLEYLVEQYF
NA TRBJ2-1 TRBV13 CASSLNLHEQFF
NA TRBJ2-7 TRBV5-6 CASSLPPSGSFEQYF
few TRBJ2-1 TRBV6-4 CASSDDRSSYNEQFF
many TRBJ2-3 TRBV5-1 CASSLGVRGTDTQYF
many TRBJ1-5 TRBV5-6 CASSLSNQPQHF